Below, one TCR beta chain is given with its context. What it binds is not known. The V end lost 2 bases, the J end lost 1 base, and 7 bases lay between the germline ends. The V gene's germline CDR1 is LNHDA and CDR2 SQIVND (reference sequence). CDR3 length: 14 amino acids. Produced via immunoSEQ multiplex PCR; TCRdb's table is partial and in-frame only. The table has some 60,000 clones, roughly nine tenths seen once. The sample is drawn from a study of OX40 agonist ivuxolimab in advanced cancers. In the study overall: Patients received intravenous ivuxolimab every 2 weeks at 0.01 to 10 mg/kg. Study-wide points: The work left the antigen specificity of expanded peripheral T cells undetermined.

This clonotype was sampled from an adult with an advanced solid tumor such as melanoma, head and neck, liver or kidney cancer. The chain recombines TRBV19 with TRBJ2-3; D unresolved. This specimen was CD4+ or CD8+ T cells sorted from blood, taken in a trial of the OX40 agonist ivuxolimab. The CDR3 protein is CASSILGRTDTQYF. In nucleotides, the CDR3 is TGTGCCAGTAGTATATTGGGCCGCACAGATACGCAGTATTTT.